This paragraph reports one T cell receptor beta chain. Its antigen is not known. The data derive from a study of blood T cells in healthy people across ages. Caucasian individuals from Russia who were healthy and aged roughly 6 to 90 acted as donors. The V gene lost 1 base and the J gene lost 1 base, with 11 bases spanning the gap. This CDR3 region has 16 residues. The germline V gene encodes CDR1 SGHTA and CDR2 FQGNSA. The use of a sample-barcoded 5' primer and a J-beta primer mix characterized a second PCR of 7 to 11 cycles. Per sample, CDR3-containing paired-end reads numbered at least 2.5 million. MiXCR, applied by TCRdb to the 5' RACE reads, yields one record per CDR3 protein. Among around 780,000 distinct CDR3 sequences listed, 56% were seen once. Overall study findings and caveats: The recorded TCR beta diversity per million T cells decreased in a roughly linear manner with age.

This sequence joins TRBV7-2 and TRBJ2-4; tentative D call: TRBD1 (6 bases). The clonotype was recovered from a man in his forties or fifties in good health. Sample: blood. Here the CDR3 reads CASSLGAGAAKNIQYF. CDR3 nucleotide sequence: TGTGCCAGCAGCTTAGGGGCAGGGGCGGCCAAAAACATTCAGTACTTC.